The rows below give T cell receptor beta chains drawn from one sample of a study of neurological immune-mediated disorders. TCRdb recomputed calls from the 5' RACE reads with MiXCR, one row per CDR3 protein. The data hold about 59,000 distinct CDR3 sequences, with about 13% observed a single time. Sequenced material: PBMCs. The receptors were gathered from a woman between 55 and 75 years old with HTLV-1-associated myelopathy (HAM/TSP). The conserved cysteine and the conserved F or W are not part of the CDR3 here. For some rows the clone size is stated as once, few or many, or as a class when expanded; others skip it.

V gene,clone size,CDR3 protein
TRBV10-3,once,AISYGGDTEAL
TRBV10-2,medium-sized,ASKPGQSGNEQF
TRBV5-1,.,ASSLAYNSYEQY
TRBV10-3,many,AISVSGYNEQF
TRBV20-1,.,SASRGSGGEAF
TRBV7-2,many,ASSSTGTGHNEQY
TRBV5-1,many,ASSLAVTGGPETQY
TRBV6-2/TRBV6-3,.,ASSSPLAGDHNEQF
TRBV5-1,many,ASGLAGASLNEQF
TRBV4-2,many,ASSQGKVNYEQY
TRBV12-3/TRBV12-4,few,ASSWVGQTTSKNIQY
TRBV4-1,many,ASSQLSGGQGMTGELF
TRBV5-1,many,ASSLSGFYNEQF
TRBV27,many,ASSLSVRMSSYNEQF
TRBV10-2,many,ASSEHLGRQEQETQY
TRBV13,many,ASSLGGSATEAF
TRBV18,.,ASSDSGRGYT
TRBV7-2,many,ASSYRMGQGSIGEQF
TRBV25-1,many,ATSGTSTYEQY
TRBV7-2,.,ASSLVQGADGSNQPQH
TRBV3-1,few,ASSQDEQSTFYNEQF
TRBV4-1,many,ASSHPGLVSEQF
TRBV20-1,few,SARWGLTQYTGELF
TRBV11-2,many,ASSLGSLAKNIQY
TRBV3-1,many,ASSQETQY
TRBV4-2,many,ASSQRTGVNYGYT
TRBV3-1,many,ASSQAMTGAGELF
TRBV4-2,many,ASSPRTWGRDGELF
TRBV27,many,ASSWGEVYEQY
TRBV12-3/TRBV12-4,many,ASTGRGLHEQY
TRBV4-1,many,ASSPHLEGRQETQY